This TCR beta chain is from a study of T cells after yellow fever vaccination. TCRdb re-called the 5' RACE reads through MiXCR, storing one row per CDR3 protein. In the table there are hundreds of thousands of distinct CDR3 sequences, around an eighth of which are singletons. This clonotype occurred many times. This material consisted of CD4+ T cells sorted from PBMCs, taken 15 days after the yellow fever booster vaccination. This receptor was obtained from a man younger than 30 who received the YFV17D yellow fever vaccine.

The CDR3 bases are TGCGCCAGCAGCTCAAACTTCCAGACCCAGTACTTC. This gives the protein CASSSNFQTQYF. J is TRBJ2-5 and V is TRBV5-1; D is ambiguous. The CDR3 runs 12 residues. V shed 3 bases and J shed 6 bases, with 9 bases lying between them. The germline gives CDR1 SGHRS, CDR2 YFSETQ. Full variable domain (rest looked up from reference TRBV5-1 and TRBJ2-5): KAGVTQTPRYLIKTRGQQVTLSCSPISGHRSVSWYQQTPGQGLQFLFEYFSETQRNKGNFPGRFSGRQFSNSRSEMNVSTLELGDSALYLCASSSNFQTQYFGPGTRLLVL.